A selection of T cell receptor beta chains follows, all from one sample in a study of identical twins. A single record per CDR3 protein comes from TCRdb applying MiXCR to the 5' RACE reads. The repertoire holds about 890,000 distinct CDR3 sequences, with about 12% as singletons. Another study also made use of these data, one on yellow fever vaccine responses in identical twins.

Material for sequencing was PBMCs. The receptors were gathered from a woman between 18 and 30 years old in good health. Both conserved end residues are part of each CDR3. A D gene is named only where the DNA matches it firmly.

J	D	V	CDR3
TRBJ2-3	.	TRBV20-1	CSAREGIVPQLTQYF
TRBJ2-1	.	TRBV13	CASSYGQRPYNEQFF
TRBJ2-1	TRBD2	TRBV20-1	CSARGALAGPYNEQFF
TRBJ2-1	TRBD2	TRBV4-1	CASSQLRGAFGDEQFF
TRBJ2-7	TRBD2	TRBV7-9	CASVPSAGESYEQYF
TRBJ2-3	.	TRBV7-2	CASSESTMSTDTQYF
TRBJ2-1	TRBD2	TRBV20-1	CSTDSGMPGWEFF
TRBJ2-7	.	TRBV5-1	CASSFGRSSYEQYF
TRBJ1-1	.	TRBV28	CASSLSEGRSSEAFF
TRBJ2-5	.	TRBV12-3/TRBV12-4	CASSLARGTQYF
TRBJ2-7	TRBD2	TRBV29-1	CSVEIAGDYEQYF
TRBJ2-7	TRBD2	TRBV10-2	CASRKGLASSYEQYF
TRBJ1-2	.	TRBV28	CASSLYSNYGYTF
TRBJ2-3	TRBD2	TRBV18	CASSPYRSAGATDTQYF
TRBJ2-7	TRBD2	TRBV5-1	CASSPRSAGVPSYEQYF
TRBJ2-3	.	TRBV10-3	CAISERRDTDTQYF
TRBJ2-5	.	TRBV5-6	CASTAGAQETQYF
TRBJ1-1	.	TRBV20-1	CSASGQGHTEAFF
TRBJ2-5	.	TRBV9	CASSRALQETQYF
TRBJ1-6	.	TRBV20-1	CSARDYARGVSYNSPLHF
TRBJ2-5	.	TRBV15	CATSSPAEGYQETQYF
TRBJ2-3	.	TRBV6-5	CASSYGFRTDTQYF
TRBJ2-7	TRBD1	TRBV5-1	CASSLGDRTNEQYF
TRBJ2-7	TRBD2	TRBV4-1	CASSQVLTSGRYEQYF
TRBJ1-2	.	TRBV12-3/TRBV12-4	CASTQRPANYGYTF
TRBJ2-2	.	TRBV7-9	CASSLVPGMTGELFF
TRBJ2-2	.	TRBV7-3	CASSLFSGVPGELFF
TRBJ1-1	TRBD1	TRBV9	CASSVGGGQMNTEAFF
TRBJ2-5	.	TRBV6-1	CASSPRRTAQETQYF
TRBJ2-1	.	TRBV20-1	CSARDLAHYNEQFF
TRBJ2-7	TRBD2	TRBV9	CASRVPHLAGVTGSGSYEQYF
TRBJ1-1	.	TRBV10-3	CAISAVGFGTEAFF
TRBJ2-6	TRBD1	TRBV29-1	CSVPETGTGGFGANVLTF
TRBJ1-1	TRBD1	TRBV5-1	CASSWDRAGTEAFF
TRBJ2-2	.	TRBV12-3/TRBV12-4	CASSFSRATGELFF
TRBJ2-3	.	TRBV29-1	CSVVFLGTPSDTQYF
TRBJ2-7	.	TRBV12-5	CASGLVQEPPYEQYF
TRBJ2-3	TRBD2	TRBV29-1	CSVVGEGTAPTDTQYF
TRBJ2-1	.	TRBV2	CASSGYRYNEQFF
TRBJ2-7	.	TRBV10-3	CAISESATPYEQYF
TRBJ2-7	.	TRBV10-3	CATEVGTFSYEQYF
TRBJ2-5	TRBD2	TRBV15	CATSREGREEETQYF
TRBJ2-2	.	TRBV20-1	CSARAPNTGELFF
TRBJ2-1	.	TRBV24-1	CATREGGSYNEQFF
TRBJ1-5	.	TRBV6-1	CASSSQDASNQPQHF
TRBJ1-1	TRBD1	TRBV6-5	CASSYSGQGKTLNTEAFF
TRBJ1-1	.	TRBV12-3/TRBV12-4	CASTSEGEKILGTAFF
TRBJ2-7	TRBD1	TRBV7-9	CASSAFATGGYEQYF
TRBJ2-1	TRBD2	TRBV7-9	CASSLAGGPGDEQFF
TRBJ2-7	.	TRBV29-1	CSVQKQGPPYEQYF
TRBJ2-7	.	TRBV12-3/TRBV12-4	CASSRRGYEQYF
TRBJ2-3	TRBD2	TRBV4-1	CASSQTTSRVADTQYF
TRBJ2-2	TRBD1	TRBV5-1	CASRTGQGNTGELFF
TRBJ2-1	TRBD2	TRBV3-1	CASSQGGRLAGVVNEQFF
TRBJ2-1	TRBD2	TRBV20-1	CSAVRGTSVRNEQFF
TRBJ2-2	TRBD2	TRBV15	CATSRPAQSGSTRTGELFF
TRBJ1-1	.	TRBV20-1	CSARTGGGPTEAFF